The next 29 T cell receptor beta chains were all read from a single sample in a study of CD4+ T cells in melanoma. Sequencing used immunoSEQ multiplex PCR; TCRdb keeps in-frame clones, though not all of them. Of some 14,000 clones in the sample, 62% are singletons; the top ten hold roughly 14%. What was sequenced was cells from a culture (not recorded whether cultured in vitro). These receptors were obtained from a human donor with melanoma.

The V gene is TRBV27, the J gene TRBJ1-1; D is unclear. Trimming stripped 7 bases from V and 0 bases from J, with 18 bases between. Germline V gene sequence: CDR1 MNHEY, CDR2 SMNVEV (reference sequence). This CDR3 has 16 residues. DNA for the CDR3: TGTGCCAGCACGGAAAGGAAGGGTCGAGTGAACACTGAAGCTTTCTTT. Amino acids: CASTERKGRVNTEAFF.

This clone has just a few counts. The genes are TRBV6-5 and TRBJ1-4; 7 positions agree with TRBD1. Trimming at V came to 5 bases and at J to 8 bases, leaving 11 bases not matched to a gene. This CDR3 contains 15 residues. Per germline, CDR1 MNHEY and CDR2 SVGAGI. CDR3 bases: TGTGCCAGCAGTCAATCGACAGGGTTCGGCGAAAAACTGTTTTTT. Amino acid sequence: CASSQSTGFGEKLFF.

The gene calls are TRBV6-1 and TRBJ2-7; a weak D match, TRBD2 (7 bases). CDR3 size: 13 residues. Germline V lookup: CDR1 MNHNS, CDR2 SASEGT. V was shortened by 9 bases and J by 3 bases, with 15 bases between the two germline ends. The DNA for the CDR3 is TGTGCCAGGGGTGAGGGGGGGATCTACGAGCAGTACTTC. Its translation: CARGEGGIYEQYF.

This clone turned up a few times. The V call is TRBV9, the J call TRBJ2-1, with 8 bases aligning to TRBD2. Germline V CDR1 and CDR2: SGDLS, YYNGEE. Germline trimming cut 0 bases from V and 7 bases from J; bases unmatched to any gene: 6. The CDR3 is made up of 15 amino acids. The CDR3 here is CASSVAGGPRNEQFF. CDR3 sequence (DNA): TGTGCCAGCAGCGTAGCGGGGGGGCCTAGGAATGAGCAGTTCTTC.

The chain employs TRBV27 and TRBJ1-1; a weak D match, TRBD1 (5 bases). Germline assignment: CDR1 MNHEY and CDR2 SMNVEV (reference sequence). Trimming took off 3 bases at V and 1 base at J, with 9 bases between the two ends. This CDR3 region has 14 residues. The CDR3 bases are TGTGCCAGCAGTTTCCGGGGGGGGAACACTGAAGCTTTCTTT. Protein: CASSFRGGNTEAFF.

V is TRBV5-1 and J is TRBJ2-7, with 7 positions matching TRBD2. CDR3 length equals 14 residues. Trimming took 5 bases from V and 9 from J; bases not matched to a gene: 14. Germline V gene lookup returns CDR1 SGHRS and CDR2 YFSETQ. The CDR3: CASSSGLTGRVQYF. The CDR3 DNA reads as TGCGCCAGCAGTTCGGGACTAACCGGTAGGGTGCAGTACTTC.

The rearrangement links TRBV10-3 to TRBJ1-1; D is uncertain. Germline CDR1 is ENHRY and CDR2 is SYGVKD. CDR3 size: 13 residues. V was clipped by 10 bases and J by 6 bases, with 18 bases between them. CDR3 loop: CASRSRDAAEAFF. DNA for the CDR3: TGTGCCAGCAGATCGAGGGATGCAGCTGAAGCTTTCTTT.

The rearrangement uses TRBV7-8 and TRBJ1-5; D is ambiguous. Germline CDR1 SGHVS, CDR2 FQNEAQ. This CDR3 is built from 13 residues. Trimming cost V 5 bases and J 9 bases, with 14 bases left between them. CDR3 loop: CASSRTAIGPQHF. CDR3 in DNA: TGTGCCAGCAGCAGGACGGCGATAGGGCCCCAGCATTTT.

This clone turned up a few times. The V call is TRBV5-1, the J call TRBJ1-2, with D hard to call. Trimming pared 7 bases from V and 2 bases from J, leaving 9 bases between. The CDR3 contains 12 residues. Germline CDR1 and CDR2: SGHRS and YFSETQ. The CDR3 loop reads CASSQENYGYTF. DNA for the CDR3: TGCGCCAGCTCGCAGGAAAACTATGGCTACACCTTC.

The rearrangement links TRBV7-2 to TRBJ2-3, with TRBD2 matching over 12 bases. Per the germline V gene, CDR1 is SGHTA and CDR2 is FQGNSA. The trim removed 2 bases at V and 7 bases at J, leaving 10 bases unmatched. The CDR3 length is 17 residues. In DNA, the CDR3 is TGTGCCAGCAGCTTACATGCTAGCGGGGGGGGTACGTATACGCAGTATTTT. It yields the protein CASSLHASGGGTYTQYF.

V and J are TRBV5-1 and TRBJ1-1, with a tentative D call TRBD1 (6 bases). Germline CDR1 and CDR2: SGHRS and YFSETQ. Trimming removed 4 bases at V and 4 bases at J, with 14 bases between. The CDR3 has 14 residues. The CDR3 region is CASSATGNPTEAFF. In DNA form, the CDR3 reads TGCGCCAGCAGCGCGACAGGAAATCCCACTGAAGCTTTCTTT.

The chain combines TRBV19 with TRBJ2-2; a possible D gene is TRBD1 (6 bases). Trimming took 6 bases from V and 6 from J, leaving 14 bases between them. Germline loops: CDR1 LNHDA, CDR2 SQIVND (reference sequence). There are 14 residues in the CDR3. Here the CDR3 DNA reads TGTGCCAGTAGGCTCCAGGGGTGGTCCGGGGAGCTGTTTTTT. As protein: CASRLQGWSGELFF.

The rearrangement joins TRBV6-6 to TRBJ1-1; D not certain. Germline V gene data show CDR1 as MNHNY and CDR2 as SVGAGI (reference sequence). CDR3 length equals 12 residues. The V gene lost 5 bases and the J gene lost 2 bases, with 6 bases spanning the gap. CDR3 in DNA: TGTGCCAGCAGTCCCTCTAACACTGAAGCTTTCTTT. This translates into CASSPSNTEAFF.

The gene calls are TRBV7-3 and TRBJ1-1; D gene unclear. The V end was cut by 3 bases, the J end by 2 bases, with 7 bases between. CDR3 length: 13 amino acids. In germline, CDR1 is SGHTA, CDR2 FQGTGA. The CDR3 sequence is CASSFTVNTEAFF. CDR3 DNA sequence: TGTGCCAGCAGCTTTACAGTTAACACTGAAGCTTTCTTT.

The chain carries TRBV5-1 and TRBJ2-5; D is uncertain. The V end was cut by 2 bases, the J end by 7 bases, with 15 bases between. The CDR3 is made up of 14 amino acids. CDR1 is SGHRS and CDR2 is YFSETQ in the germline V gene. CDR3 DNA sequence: TGCGCCAGCAGCTTCGACATATCCCTGGGGACCCAGTACTTC. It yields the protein CASSFDISLGTQYF.

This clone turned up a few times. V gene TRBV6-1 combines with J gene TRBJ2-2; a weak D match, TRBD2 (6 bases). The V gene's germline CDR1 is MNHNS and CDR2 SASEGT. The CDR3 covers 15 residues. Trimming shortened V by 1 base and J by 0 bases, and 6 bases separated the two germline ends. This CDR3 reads CASSEGGANTGELFF. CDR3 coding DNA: TGTGCCAGCAGTGAAGGGGGGGCGAACACCGGGGAGCTGTTTTTT.

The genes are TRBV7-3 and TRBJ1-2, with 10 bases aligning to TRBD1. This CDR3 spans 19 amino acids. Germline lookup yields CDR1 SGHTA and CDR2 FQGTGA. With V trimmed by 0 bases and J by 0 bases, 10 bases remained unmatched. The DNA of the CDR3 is TGTGCCAGCAGCTTAACGTTAGGACAGGGGGGCACTTCTAACTATGGCTACACCTTC. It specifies CASSLTLGQGGTSNYGYTF.

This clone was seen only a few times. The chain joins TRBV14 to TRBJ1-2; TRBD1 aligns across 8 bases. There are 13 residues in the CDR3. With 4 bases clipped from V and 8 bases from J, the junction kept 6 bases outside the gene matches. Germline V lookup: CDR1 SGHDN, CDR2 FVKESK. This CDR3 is CASSPRQGRGYTF. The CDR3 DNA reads TGTGCCAGCAGCCCGCGACAGGGGCGAGGCTACACCTTC. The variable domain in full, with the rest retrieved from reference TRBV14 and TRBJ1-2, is EAGVTQFPSHSVIEKGQTVTLRCDPISGHDNLYWYRRVMGKEIKFLLHFVKESKQDESGMPNNRFLAERTGGTYSTLKVQPAELEDSGVYFCASSPRQGRGYTFGSGTRLTVV.

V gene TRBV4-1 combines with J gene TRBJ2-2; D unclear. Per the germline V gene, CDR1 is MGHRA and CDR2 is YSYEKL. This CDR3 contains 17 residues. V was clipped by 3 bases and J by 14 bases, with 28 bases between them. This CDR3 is CASSHRLNWPPGPLLFF. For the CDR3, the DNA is TGCGCCAGCAGCCACCGGCTAAACTGGCCGCCCGGGCCACTACTGTTTTTT.

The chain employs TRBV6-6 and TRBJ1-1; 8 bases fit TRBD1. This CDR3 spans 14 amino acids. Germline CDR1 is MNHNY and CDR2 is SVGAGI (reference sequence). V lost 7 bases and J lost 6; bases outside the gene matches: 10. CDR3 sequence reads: CASNDRGGSSEAFF. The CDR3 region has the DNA TGTGCCAGCAACGACAGGGGTGGCTCATCTGAAGCTTTCTTT.

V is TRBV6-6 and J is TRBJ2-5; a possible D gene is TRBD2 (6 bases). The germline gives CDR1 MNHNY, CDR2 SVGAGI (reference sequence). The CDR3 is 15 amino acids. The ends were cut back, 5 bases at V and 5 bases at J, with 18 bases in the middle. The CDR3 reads CASSRAGTAGETQYF. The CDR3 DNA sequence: TGTGCCAGCAGTCGAGCCGGGACTGCCGGTGAGACCCAGTACTTC.

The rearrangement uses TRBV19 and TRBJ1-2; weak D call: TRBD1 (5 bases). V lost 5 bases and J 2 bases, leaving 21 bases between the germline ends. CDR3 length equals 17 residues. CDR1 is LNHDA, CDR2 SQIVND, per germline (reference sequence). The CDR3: CASSPRGGIKVNYGYTF. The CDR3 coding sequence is TGTGCCAGTAGTCCCCGGGGCGGAATAAAAGTGAACTATGGCTACACCTTC.

CDR3 in amino acids: CASSPRNTEAFF. CDR3 bases: TGTGCCAGCAGCCCGAGGAACACTGAAGCTTTCTTT. V is TRBV5-6 and J is TRBJ1-1; D call uncertain. The CDR3 spans 12 residues. Germline V gene data show CDR1 as SGHDT and CDR2 as YYEEEE. V was clipped by 4 bases and J by 1 base, with 5 bases between them.

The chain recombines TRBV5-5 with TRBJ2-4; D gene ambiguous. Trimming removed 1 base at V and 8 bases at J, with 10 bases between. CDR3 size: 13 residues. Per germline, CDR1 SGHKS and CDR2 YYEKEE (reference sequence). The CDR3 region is CASSLSPIDIQYF. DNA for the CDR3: TGTGCCAGCAGCTTGTCACCCATAGACATTCAGTACTTC.

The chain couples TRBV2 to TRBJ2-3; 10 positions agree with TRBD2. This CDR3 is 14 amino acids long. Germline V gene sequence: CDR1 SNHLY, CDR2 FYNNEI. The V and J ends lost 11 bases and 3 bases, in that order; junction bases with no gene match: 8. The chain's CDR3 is CARKRGGRTDTQYF. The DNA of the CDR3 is TGTGCCCGCAAGCGGGGGGGCCGGACAGATACGCAGTATTTT.

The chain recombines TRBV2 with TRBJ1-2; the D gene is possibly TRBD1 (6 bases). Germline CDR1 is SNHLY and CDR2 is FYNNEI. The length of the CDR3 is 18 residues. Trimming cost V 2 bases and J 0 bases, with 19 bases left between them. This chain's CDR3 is CASSEKVWTDETNYGYTF. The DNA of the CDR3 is TGTGCCAGCAGTGAAAAAGTCTGGACAGACGAGACTAACTATGGCTACACCTTC. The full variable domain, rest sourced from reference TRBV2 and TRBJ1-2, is EPEVTQTPSHQVTQMGQEVILRCVPISNHLYFYWYRQILGQKVEFLVSFYNNEISEKSEIFDDQFSVERPDGSNFTLKIRSTKLEDSAMYFCASSEKVWTDETNYGYTFGSGTRLTVV.

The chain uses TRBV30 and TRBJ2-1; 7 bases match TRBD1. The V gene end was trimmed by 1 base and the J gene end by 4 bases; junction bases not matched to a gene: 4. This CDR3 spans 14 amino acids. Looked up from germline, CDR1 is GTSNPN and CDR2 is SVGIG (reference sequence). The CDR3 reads CAWSAGTAYNEQFF. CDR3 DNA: TGTGCCTGGAGTGCCGGGACAGCATACAATGAGCAGTTCTTC.

The CDR3 region is CASSAGGLTEAFF. CDR3 coding DNA: TGTGCCAGTAGTGCAGGAGGATTGACTGAAGCTTTCTTT. This sequence joins TRBV19 and TRBJ1-1; D call uncertain. Trimming pared 5 bases from V and 5 bases from J, leaving 12 bases between. The CDR3 is made up of 13 amino acids. CDR1 and CDR2 from the germline V gene are LNHDA and SQIVND (reference sequence).

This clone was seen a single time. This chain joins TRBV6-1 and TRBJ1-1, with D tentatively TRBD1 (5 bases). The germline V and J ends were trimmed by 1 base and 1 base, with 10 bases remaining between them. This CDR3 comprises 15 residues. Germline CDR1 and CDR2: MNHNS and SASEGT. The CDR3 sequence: CASSEGGGRNTEAFF. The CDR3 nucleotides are TGTGCCAGCAGTGAAGGGGGGGGGAGGAACACTGAAGCTTTCTTT.